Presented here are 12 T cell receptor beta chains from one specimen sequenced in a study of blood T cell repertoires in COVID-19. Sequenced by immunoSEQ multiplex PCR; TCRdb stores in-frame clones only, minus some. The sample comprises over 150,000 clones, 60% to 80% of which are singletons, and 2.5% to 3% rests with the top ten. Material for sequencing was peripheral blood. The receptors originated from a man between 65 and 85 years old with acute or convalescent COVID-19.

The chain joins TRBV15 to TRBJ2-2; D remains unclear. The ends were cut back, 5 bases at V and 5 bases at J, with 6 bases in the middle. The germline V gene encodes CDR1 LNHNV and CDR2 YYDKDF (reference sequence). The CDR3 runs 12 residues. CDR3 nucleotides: TGTGCCACCAGCCTGGAGACCGGGGAGCTGTTTTTT. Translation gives CATSLETGELFF.

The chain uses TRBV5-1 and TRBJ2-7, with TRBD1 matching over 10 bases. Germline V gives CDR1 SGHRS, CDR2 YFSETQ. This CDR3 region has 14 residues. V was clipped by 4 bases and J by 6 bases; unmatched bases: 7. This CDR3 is CASSQRQGAFEQYF. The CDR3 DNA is TGCGCCAGCAGCCAAAGACAGGGGGCCTTCGAGCAGTACTTC.

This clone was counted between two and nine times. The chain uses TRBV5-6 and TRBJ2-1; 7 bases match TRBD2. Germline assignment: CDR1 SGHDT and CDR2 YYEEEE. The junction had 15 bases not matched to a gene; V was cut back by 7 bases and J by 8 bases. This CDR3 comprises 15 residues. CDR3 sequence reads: CASRWVAGAGYEQFF. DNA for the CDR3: TGTGCCAGCCGATGGGTTGCGGGAGCAGGTTATGAGCAGTTCTTC.

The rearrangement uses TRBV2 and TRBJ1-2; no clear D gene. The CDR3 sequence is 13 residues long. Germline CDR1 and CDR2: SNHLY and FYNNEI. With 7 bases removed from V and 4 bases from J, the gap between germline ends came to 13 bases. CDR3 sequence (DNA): TGTGCCAGCAACCCTCCGGTACCCTATGGCTACACCTTC. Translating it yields CASNPPVPYGYTF.

The DNA for the CDR3 is TGTGCCAGCAGTCCCACGACAGGGATTTCGGATGGCTACACCTTC. This sequence encodes CASSPTTGISDGYTF. The rearrangement uses TRBV6-5 and TRBJ1-2, with TRBD1 matching 7 bases. J lost 6 bases, V lost 5 bases, and 12 bases had no gene match. Germline CDR1 is MNHEY and CDR2 is SVGAGI. The CDR3 spans 15 residues.

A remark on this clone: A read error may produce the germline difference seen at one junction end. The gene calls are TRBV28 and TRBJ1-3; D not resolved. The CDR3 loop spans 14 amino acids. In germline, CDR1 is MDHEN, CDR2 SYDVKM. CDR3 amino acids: CASSLPTVGNIRNF. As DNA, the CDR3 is TGTGCCAGCAGTTTACCAACAGTTGGAAACATTAGGAATTTT.

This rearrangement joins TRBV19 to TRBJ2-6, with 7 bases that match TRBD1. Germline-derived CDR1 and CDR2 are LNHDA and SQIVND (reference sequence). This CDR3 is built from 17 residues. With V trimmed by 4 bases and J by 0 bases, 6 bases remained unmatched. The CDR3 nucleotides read TGTGCCAGTAGTAAATGGACAGGAAACTCTGGGGCCAACGTCCTGACTTTC. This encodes CASSKWTGNSGANVLTF.

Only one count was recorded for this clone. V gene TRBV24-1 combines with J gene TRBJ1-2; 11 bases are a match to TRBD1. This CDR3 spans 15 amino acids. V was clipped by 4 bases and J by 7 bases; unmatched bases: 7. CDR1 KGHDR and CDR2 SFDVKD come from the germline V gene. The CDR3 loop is CATSDLGQGAGGYTF. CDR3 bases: TGTGCCACCAGTGACCTAGGACAGGGGGCCGGTGGCTACACCTTC.

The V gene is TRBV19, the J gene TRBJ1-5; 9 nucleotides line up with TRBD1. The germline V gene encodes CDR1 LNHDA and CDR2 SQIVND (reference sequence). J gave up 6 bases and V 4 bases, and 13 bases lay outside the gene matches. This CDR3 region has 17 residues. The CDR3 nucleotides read TGTGCCAGTAGTAAACCTACCGGGACAGGGTTGGGTCAGCCCCAGCATTTT. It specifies CASSKPTGTGLGQPQHF. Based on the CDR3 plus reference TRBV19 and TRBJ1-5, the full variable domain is DGGITQSPKYLFRKEGQNVTLSCEQNLNHDAMYWYRQDPGQGLRLIYYSQIVNDFQKGDIAEGYSVSREKKESFPLTVTSAQKNPTAFYLCASSKPTGTGLGQPQHFGDGTRLSIL.

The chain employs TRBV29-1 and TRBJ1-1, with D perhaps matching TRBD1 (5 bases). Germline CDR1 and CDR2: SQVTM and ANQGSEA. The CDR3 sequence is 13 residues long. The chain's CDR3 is CGGGGRFNTEAFF. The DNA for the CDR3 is TGCGGGGGGGGAGGACGGTTTAACACTGAAGCTTTCTTT.

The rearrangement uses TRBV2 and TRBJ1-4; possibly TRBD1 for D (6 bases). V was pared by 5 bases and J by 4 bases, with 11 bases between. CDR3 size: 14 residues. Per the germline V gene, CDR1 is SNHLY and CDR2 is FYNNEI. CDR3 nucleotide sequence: TGTGCCAGCAGTTCGGACAGACTTAATGAAAAACTGTTTTTT. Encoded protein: CASSSDRLNEKLFF. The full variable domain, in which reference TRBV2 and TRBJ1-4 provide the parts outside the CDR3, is EPEVTQTPSHQVTQMGQEVILRCVPISNHLYFYWYRQILGQKVEFLVSFYNNEISEKSEIFDDQFSVERPDGSNFTLKIRSTKLEDSAMYFCASSSDRLNEKLFFGSGTQLSVL.

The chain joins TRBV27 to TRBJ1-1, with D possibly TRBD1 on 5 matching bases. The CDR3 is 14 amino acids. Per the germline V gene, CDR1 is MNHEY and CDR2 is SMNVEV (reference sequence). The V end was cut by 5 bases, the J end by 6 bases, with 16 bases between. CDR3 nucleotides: TGTGCCAGCAGTGGGCAGCCGGGGGTCGCTGAAGCTTTCTTT. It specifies CASSGQPGVAEAFF.